The 10 T cell receptor beta chains reported below all come from one sample, sequenced in a study of blood T cell repertoires in COVID-19. Some clones are missing from TCRdb's copy, which holds only in-frame ones; the method was immunoSEQ multiplex PCR. The sample carries some 390,000 clones, around nine tenths recorded once. The sequencing sample was made of peripheral blood. These receptors all stem from a human donor in a cohort sampled during active COVID-19.

This chain uses TRBV7-2 with TRBJ1-2; 7 bases fit TRBD1. The CDR3 covers 14 residues. After removal of 5 bases from V and 8 bases from J, the junction contained 11 bases not matched to a gene. Germline CDR1 SGHTA, CDR2 FQGNSA. CDR3 sequence: CASSVDRVGRGYTF. The CDR3 DNA reads TGTGCCAGCAGCGTAGACAGGGTTGGAAGAGGCTACACCTTC. Full variable domain (rest looked up from reference TRBV7-2 and TRBJ1-2): GAGVSQSPSNKVTEKGKDVELRCDPISGHTALYWYRQSLGQGLEFLIYFQGNSAPDKSGLPSDRFSAERTGGSVSTLTIQRTQQEDSAVYLCASSVDRVGRGYTFGSGTRLTVV.

The V call is TRBV30, the J call TRBJ1-1; D is uncertain. V lost 3 bases to trimming and J lost 0 bases, with 11 bases between them. CDR3 size: 14 residues. CDR1 and CDR2 from the germline V gene are GTSNPN and SVGIG (reference sequence). The CDR3 reads CAWRRKDLNTEAFF. CDR3 bases: TGTGCCTGGAGGCGCAAGGACTTGAACACTGAAGCTTTCTTT. Complete variable domain (other parts from reference TRBV30 and TRBJ1-1): SQTIHQWPATLVQPVGSPLSLECTVEGTSNPNLYWYRQAAGRGLQLLFYSVGIGQISSEVPQNLSASRPQDRQFILSSKKLLLSDSGFYLCAWRRKDLNTEAFFGQGTRLTVV.

The sample holds a few counts of this clone. This chain connects TRBV2 to TRBJ2-7; D unresolved. CDR1 is SNHLY and CDR2 is FYNNEI in the germline V gene. CDR3 length: 14 residues. The V and J ends lost 4 bases and 4 bases respectively, with 14 bases between them. Here the CDR3 reads CASSVERRAYEQYF. In DNA, the CDR3 is TGTGCCAGCAGTGTTGAACGAAGAGCGTACGAGCAGTACTTC.

For the CDR3, the DNA is TGTGCCAGCAGCTTGGGAGGAGGGGACTATGGCTACACCTTC. This codes for CASSLGGGDYGYTF. V and J are TRBV7-8 and TRBJ1-2; D may be TRBD1 (5 bases). The CDR3 sequence is 14 residues long. The V end lost 3 bases, the J end lost 3 bases, and 11 bases lay between the germline ends. The germline gives CDR1 SGHVS, CDR2 FQNEAQ.

The J gene is TRBJ2-5, the V gene TRBV6-6; 8 positions agree with TRBD1. V shed 7 bases, J shed 4 bases, and the junction held 8 bases outside the gene matches. CDR1 MNHNY and CDR2 SVGAGI come from the germline V gene (reference sequence). The CDR3 covers 14 residues. The CDR3 region is CASIAGGKGETQYF. The CDR3 DNA sequence: TGTGCCAGCATTGCAGGGGGCAAGGGAGAGACCCAGTACTTC.

In this sample, this clone turned up once. The chain combines TRBV28 with TRBJ2-7; D is uncertain. The germline V gene has CDR1 MDHEN and CDR2 SYDVKM. The CDR3 extends over 14 amino acids. Trimming left V 5 bases short and J 1 base short, with 12 bases between. CDR3 DNA: TGTGCCAGCAGTCTAAAGACTCTTTCCTACGAGCAGTACTTC. Protein product: CASSLKTLSYEQYF.

The chain has TRBV10-3 and TRBJ1-3; 8 positions match TRBD1. Trimming took 6 bases from V and 0 from J; bases not matched to a gene: 7. The CDR3 runs to 16 residues. The germline CDR1 and CDR2 sequences are ENHRY and SYGVKD. The CDR3 reads CAIRMTGVDSGNTIYF. The CDR3 region has the DNA TGTGCCATCAGGATGACAGGGGTAGACTCTGGAAACACCATATATTTT.

The CDR3 DNA reads TGTGCCAGCAGCACCGGGATAGTCTCACCCCTCCACTTT. Residues: CASSTGIVSPLHF. The rearrangement joins TRBV28 to TRBJ1-6, with D unresolved. The CDR3 contains 13 residues. The V gene's germline CDR1 is MDHEN and CDR2 SYDVKM. V dropped 6 bases and J dropped 10 bases, with 13 bases sitting between them. Variable domain in full (rest from reference TRBV28 and TRBJ1-6): DVKVTQSSRYLVKRTGEKVFLECVQDMDHENMFWYRQDPGLGLRLIYFSYDVKMKEKGDIPEGYSVSREKKERFSLILESASTNQTSMYLCASSTGIVSPLHFGNGTRLTVT.

The DNA for the CDR3 is TGCAGCGTTGACATAGCGGGAAACAATGAGCAGTTCTTC. Translation: CSVDIAGNNEQFF. The chain is built from TRBV29-1 and TRBJ2-1, with 8 nucleotides matching TRBD2. The CDR3 totals 13 residues. With V trimmed by 3 bases and J by 5 bases, 3 bases remained unmatched. Germline lookup yields CDR1 SQVTM and CDR2 ANQGSEA.

The gene calls are TRBV18 and TRBJ1-5; D call uncertain. The V gene lost 3 bases and the J gene lost 5 bases, with 14 bases spanning the gap. CDR1 and CDR2 from the germline V gene are KGHSH and LQKENI. CDR3 length: 15 amino acids. Here the CDR3 reads CASSPGAGEHQPQHF. The DNA for the CDR3 is TGTGCCAGCTCACCGGGTGCGGGTGAGCATCAGCCCCAGCATTTT.